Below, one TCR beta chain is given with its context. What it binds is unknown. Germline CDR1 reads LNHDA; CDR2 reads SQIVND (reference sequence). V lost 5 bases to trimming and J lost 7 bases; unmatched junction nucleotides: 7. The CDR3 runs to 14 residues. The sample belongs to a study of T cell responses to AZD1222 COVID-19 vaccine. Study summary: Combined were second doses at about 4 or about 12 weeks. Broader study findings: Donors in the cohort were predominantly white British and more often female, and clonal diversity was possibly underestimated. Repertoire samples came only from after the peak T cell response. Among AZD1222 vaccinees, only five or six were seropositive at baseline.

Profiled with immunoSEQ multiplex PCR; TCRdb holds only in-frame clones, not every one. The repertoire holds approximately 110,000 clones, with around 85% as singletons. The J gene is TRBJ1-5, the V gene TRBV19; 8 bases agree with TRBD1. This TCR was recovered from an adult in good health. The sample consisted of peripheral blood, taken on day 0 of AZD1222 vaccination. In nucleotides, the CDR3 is TGTGCCAGTAGTCACCGGGGACAGGAACAGCCCCAGCATTTT. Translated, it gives CASSHRGQEQPQHF.